Shown below are 8 T cell receptor beta chains from a single sample sequenced in a study of blood T cell repertoires in COVID-19. This table comes from immunoSEQ multiplex PCR, and its TCRdb copy is limited to in-frame clones, with some not included. The data contain about 270,000 clones, over 85% of them singletons. The sample comprised PBMCs or T cells enriched from blood (not recorded which). The receptors originated from a woman in her sixties or seventies who had recovered from COVID-19.

The V and J genes are TRBV19 and TRBJ2-7, with D maybe TRBD1 (5 bases). Trimming removed 3 bases at V and 5 bases at J, with 11 bases between. The V gene's germline CDR1 is LNHDA and CDR2 SQIVND (reference sequence). This CDR3 has 13 amino acids. The CDR3 nucleotides read TGTGCCAGTAGTATTCGGATAGGGGACGAGCAGTACTTC. This encodes CASSIRIGDEQYF.

The genes are TRBV4-2 and TRBJ2-3; D perhaps matches TRBD2 (5 bases). The CDR3 is made up of 17 amino acids. The ends were cut back, 0 bases at V and 7 bases at J, with 20 bases in the middle. Germline V gene lookup returns CDR1 LGHNA and CDR2 YNFKEQ. CDR3 nucleotide sequence: TGTGCCAGCAGCCAAGATAGGAAGTCCGGAGGTCCCTATACGCAGTATTTT. The encoded protein is CASSQDRKSGGPYTQYF.

With respect to this clone: The sample contains more than one DNA sequence encoding this CDR3. The V and J genes are TRBV3-1 (or the pseudogene TRBV3-2) and TRBJ2-5; D not certain. The CDR3 runs 13 residues. Trimming shortened V by 5 bases and J by 5 bases, and 12 bases separated the two germline ends. Germline loops: CDR1 LGHDT, CDR2 YNNKEL (reference sequence). The CDR3 reads CASSLRGGETQYF. The CDR3 DNA follows: TGTGCCAGCAGCTTAAGAGGTGGGGAGACCCAGTACTTC.

The chain couples TRBV9 to TRBJ2-7, with 7 bases fitting TRBD2. V was clipped by 0 bases and J by 3 bases; unmatched bases: 3. The CDR3 is 14 amino acids. Germline loops: CDR1 SGDLS, CDR2 YYNGEE. This CDR3 is CASSVAAGVYEQYF. CDR3 sequence (DNA): TGTGCCAGCAGCGTAGCGGCGGGAGTCTACGAGCAGTACTTC.

The rearrangement uses TRBV10-2 and TRBJ1-5; 8 bases map to TRBD1. The germline V gene has CDR1 WSHSY and CDR2 SAAADI. V lost 3 bases to trimming and J lost 7 bases; unmatched junction nucleotides: 8. There are 15 residues in the CDR3. CDR3 loop: CASSDGQGARQPQHF. CDR3 coding DNA: TGCGCCAGCAGTGACGGGCAGGGGGCGAGGCAGCCCCAGCATTTT.

The gene calls are TRBV7-9 and TRBJ2-3, with 10 bases matching TRBD2. Trimming removed 0 bases from V and 6 bases from J; junction bases left unmatched: 3. The germline V gene encodes CDR1 SEHNR and CDR2 FQNEAQ (reference sequence). The length of the CDR3 is 15 residues. The CDR3 loop is CASSLALAGMDTQYF. DNA of the CDR3: TGTGCCAGCAGCTTAGCACTAGCGGGAATGGATACGCAGTATTTT. Full variable domain (rest looked up from reference TRBV7-9 and TRBJ2-3): DTGVSQNPRHKITKRGQNVTFRCDPISEHNRLYWYRQTLGQGPEFLTYFQNEAQLEKSRLLSDRFSAERPKGSFSTLEIQRTEQGDSAMYLCASSLALAGMDTQYFGPGTRLTVL.

The chain couples TRBV4-1 to TRBJ2-1; 11 bases are shared with TRBD2. The CDR3 length is 15 residues. Germline loops: CDR1 MGHRA, CDR2 YSYEKL. V lost 3 bases, J lost 4 bases, and 2 bases stayed unmatched. The CDR3 bases are TGCGCCAGCAGCCAGAGGACTAGCGGGTACAATGAGCAGTTCTTC. Protein: CASSQRTSGYNEQFF.

The V call is TRBV7-9, the J call TRBJ1-5, with D uncertain. The CDR3 spans 14 residues. The germline V and J ends were trimmed by 3 bases and 0 bases, with 6 bases remaining between them. Germline V gives CDR1 SEHNR, CDR2 FQNEAQ (reference sequence). The chain's CDR3 is CASSFDTSNQPQHF. In nucleotides, the CDR3 is TGTGCCAGCAGCTTCGACACTAGCAATCAGCCCCAGCATTTT.